This T cell receptor (beta chain) emerged from a study of blood T cell repertoires in COVID-19. About the research overall: Sample material is recorded as cDNA or gDNA derived from T cells, B-cell-depleted T cells, or PBMCs.

This CDR3 comprises 14 residues. The germline gives CDR1 SNHLY, CDR2 FYNNEI. The ends lost 7 bases at V and 8 bases at J; junction bases unmatched: 8. Participant age was about 18 to 95 years, and participants resided in fewer than 30 US areas. Original methodology: Amplification of reference gene primers was used by the study to estimate nucleated cell counts. The data were produced by immunoSEQ multiplex PCR, yet TCRdb's version contains in-frame clones alone and is incomplete. That table furnishes V, J and clone size, whereas the DNA furnished D and trimming. The table includes some 160,000 clones, around four fifths detected once.

The receptor comes from a woman between 40 and 50 years old who had recovered from COVID-19. Sequencing input: PBMCs or T cells enriched from blood (not recorded which). V is TRBV2 and J is TRBJ1-4; TRBD1 agrees at 9 bases. CDR3 sequence reads: CASTPGQGGEKLFF. CDR3 bases: TGTGCCAGCACTCCGGGACAGGGAGGAGAAAAACTGTTTTTT. Supplemented by reference TRBV2 and TRBJ1-4, the full variable domain reads EPEVTQTPSHQVTQMGQEVILRCVPISNHLYFYWYRQILGQKVEFLVSFYNNEISEKSEIFDDQFSVERPDGSNFTLKIRSTKLEDSAMYFCASTPGQGGEKLFFGSGTQLSVL.